The sequence of this T cell receptor (beta chain) was determined in a study of blood T cell repertoires in COVID-19 (dated by TCRdb to about 2020). Describing the broader study: Samples covering the acute and convalescent phases of COVID-19 were provided by collaborators in the United States, Italy and Spain. Samples were obtained from the ongoing ImmuneRACE study (first 160 participants) and from over 1,000 subjects provided by 6 global collaborators. The repertoires were released in a freely available public database meant as a resource for research on the immune response to SARS-CoV-2. The dataset comprised deeply sampled blood TCRbeta repertoires from subjects exposed to, actively infected with, or recovered from COVID-19. HLA class I and class II types, where available, came from metadata supplied by the sample provider rather than from assay-based typing. The prospective study material was composed of cDNA or gDNA derived from T cells, B-cell-depleted T cells, or PBMCs. Sample metadata almost always included a de-identified subject ID, COVID-19 status, age in years and sex.

Each collaborating institution followed its own protocols to collect whole blood in K2EDTA tubes. For TCRbeta analysis, collaborators shipped samples as frozen whole blood, isolated PBMCs, or DNA extracted from either of those sample types. TCRbeta CDR3 regions were amplified from genomic DNA by means of the immunoSEQ Assay, a bias-controlled multiplex PCR. In the original analysis: The number of nucleated cells in each sample was estimated by amplification of reference gene primers within the assay. To quantify the absolute abundance of each unique TCRbeta CDR3 rearrangement, sequence reads were collapsed and filtered. For each sample, productive Simpson clonality was calculated as the square root of Simpson's diversity index over productive rearrangements. TCRdb carries this immuneACCESS record with in-frame sequences only. Its versions omit some clonotypes, under half of them owing to an unresolved V gene in the studies checked, with the rest unexplained. That table furnishes V, J and clone size, whereas the DNA furnished D and trimming. This sample has approximately 180,000 clones in its table, and around 85% of those were observed once. Roughly 9.8% of the sample lies in the top ten.

V drops 2 bases and J drops 4 bases, leaving 10 bases in between. The CDR3 goes from the cysteine to the phenylalanine over 14 residues. CDR3 DNA only is kept here, 42 bases in frame from base 1. CDR1 and CDR2, per the germline V gene, are MNHEY and SVGAGI. General findings and caveats noted by the study authors: The amount of clinical and demographic metadata varied by source and participant and was provided uncurated.

To note about this clone: The target of this receptor is not known. There are no base qualities to consult, and no much larger clone falls within one base.

The source of this sequence is a human donor with active or convalescent COVID-19. The donor label of this sample is uncertain. The chain is made from TRBV6-5 and TRBJ2-3, and possibly TRBD1, on 6 matching bases. Material for sequencing was peripheral blood. The CDR3: CASSYRSGADTQYF. The nucleotide sequence reads TGTGCCAGCAGTTACCGCTCAGGGGCAGATACGCAGTATTTT.